This is a list of T cell receptor beta chains from one sample in a study of long-term antiretroviral therapy in people with HIV. The method was immunoSEQ multiplex PCR; TCRdb's version includes in-frame clones alone and lacks a portion of them. The sample shows about 40,000 clones, 70% to 90% of them seen only once. The sequenced sample was unsorted PBMCs, obtained 1.2 years after starting antiretroviral therapy. These receptors all stem from a woman in her 50s with HIV. CDR3s include the opening cysteine and the closing phenylalanine or tryptophan. Each record gives: V gene, clone size, J gene, D gene, CDR3 protein, CDR3 DNA. D genes are given only for firm matches. For some rows the clone size is stated as once, few or many, or as a class when expanded; others skip it.

TRBV7-9,NA,TRBJ2-1,TRBD2,CASSRGLAGDEQFF,TGTGCCAGCAGCCGGGGACTAGCGGGAGATGAGCAGTTCTTC
TRBV18,few,TRBJ1-2,NA,CASSPPGLNYGYTF,TGTGCCAGCTCACCACCAGGGCTCAACTATGGCTACACCTTC
TRBV19,NA,TRBJ2-1,NA,CASSQGYNEQFF,TGTGCCAGTAGTCAGGGTTACAATGAGCAGTTCTTC
TRBV9,NA,TRBJ2-2,NA,CASSDPGLPTGELFF,TGTGCCAGCAGCGATCCGGGACTTCCCACCGGGGAGCTGTTTTTT
TRBV30,once,TRBJ1-4,NA,CAWSRHDLGEKLFF,TGTGCCTGGAGCCGACATGATCTGGGCGAAAAACTGTTTTTT
TRBV28,NA,TRBJ1-1,NA,CASSPRTEEAFF,TGTGCCAGCAGTCCACGGACGGAAGAAGCTTTCTTT
TRBV28,NA,TRBJ1-2,NA,CASRGGALGYTF,TGTGCCAGCAGAGGAGGGGCGCTTGGCTACACCTTC
TRBV14,NA,TRBJ1-1,NA,CASSQVIKEAFF,TGTGCCAGCAGCCAAGTAATAAAAGAGGCTTTCTTT
TRBV21-1,once,TRBJ1-1,NA,CASSKQGLNAFF,TGTGCCAGCAGCAAACAAGGGCTAAATGCTTTCTTT
TRBV9,NA,TRBJ1-4,NA,CASSVGVKGREKLFF,TGTGCCAGCAGCGTAGGAGTCAAGGGGAGGGAAAAACTGTTTTTT
TRBV5-1,NA,TRBJ1-2,NA,CASRQDSVVGGYTF,TGCGCCTCAAGACAGGACTCCGTCGTAGGCGGCTACACCTTC
TRBV7-2,once,TRBJ1-1,TRBD1,CASSWGTGMNTEAFF,TGTGCCAGCAGCTGGGGGACAGGCATGAACACTGAAGCTTTCTTT
TRBV7-3,NA,TRBJ1-5,NA,CASSLTGNQPQHF,TGTGCCAGCAGCTTAACCGGCAATCAGCCCCAGCATTTT
TRBV7-2,NA,TRBJ2-1,TRBD2,CASSLIAGMPNNEQFF,TGTGCCAGCAGCTTAATAGCGGGGATGCCCAACAATGAGCAGTTCTTC
TRBV7-8,few,TRBJ1-1,TRBD1,CASSNRTGRTAEAFF,TGTGCCAGCAGCAACCGGACAGGGAGGACGGCTGAAGCTTTCTTT
TRBV11-1,NA,TRBJ2-1,TRBD2,CASSSSGGLSYNEQFF,TGTGCCAGCAGCTCTAGCGGGGGCCTCTCCTACAATGAGCAGTTCTTC
TRBV7-9,NA,TRBJ2-7,TRBD1,CASSPPGTAYEQYF,TGTGCCAGCAGCCCACCCGGGACAGCCTACGAGCAGTACTTC
TRBV7-3,NA,TRBJ2-3,TRBD1,CASSSGTGVIDTQYF,TGTGCCAGCAGCTCAGGGACAGGGGTTATAGATACGCAGTATTTT
TRBV29-1,NA,TRBJ1-1,NA,CSVLRGGEAFF,TGCAGCGTTCTAAGAGGGGGGGAAGCTTTCTTT
TRBV7-9,NA,TRBJ1-3,NA,CASSLRVREDTIYF,TGTGCCAGCAGCTTAAGGGTCCGAGAAGACACCATATATTTT
TRBV11-2,NA,TRBJ1-1,NA,CASSPWGEGTEAFF,TGTGCCAGCAGCCCGTGGGGCGAAGGGACTGAAGCTTTCTTT
TRBV7-8,NA,TRBJ2-5,TRBD2,CASSSGSGRGGQETQYF,TGTGCCAGCAGCTCCGGTTCTGGGCGGGGGGGCCAAGAGACCCAGTACTTC
TRBV27,NA,TRBJ2-1,TRBD1,CASTTGGEQFF,TGTGCCAGCACTACAGGGGGAGAGCAGTTCTTC
TRBV11-2,once,TRBJ1-1,NA,CASSATAKGTEAFF,TGTGCCAGCAGCGCGACAGCCAAGGGGACTGAAGCTTTCTTT
TRBV9,NA,TRBJ2-3,NA,CASSVGGSADTQYF,TGTGCCAGCAGCGTTGGCGGATCCGCAGATACGCAGTATTTT
TRBV6-4,NA,TRBJ2-1,NA,CASSVSAYNEQFF,TGTGCCAGCAGTGTTAGCGCTTACAATGAGCAGTTCTTC
TRBV5-6,NA,TRBJ1-1,NA,CASSPMNTEAFF,TGTGCCAGCAGTCCGATGAACACTGAAGCTTTCTTT
TRBV25-1,NA,TRBJ1-1,NA,CASRPPGRGTTEAFF,TGTGCCAGCAGACCTCCGGGGAGGGGGACCACTGAAGCTTTCTTT
TRBV2,NA,TRBJ1-5,TRBD1,CASSLRGRDQPQHF,TGTGCCAGCAGTCTTAGGGGGCGGGATCAGCCCCAGCATTTT
TRBV15,once,TRBJ1-2,NA,CATSSGRQKGYTF,TGTGCCACCAGCAGCGGCCGGCAGAAAGGCTACACCTTC
TRBV4-3,NA,TRBJ2-1,NA,CASSPSGTGGGNEQFF,TGCGCCAGCAGCCCGAGCGGAACCGGGGGAGGCAATGAGCAGTTCTTC
TRBV7-3,NA,TRBJ2-5,TRBD1,CASSHSTGGETQYF,TGTGCCAGCAGCCATTCGACAGGGGGGGAGACCCAGTACTTC
TRBV19,NA,TRBJ2-2,NA,CASSIGANTGELFF,TGTGCCAGTAGTATTGGTGCGAACACCGGGGAGCTGTTTTTT
TRBV5-1,NA,TRBJ2-3,NA,CASRRGDSTDTQYF,TGCGCCAGCAGACGCGGGGATAGCACAGATACGCAGTATTTT
TRBV4-3,few,TRBJ2-7,TRBD2,CASSQDGTSDYEQYF,TGCGCCAGCAGCCAAGATGGGACTAGCGACTACGAGCAGTACTTC
TRBV7-9,NA,TRBJ2-6,NA,CASSSQGLGANVLTF,TGTGCCAGCAGCTCACAGGGATTGGGGGCCAACGTCCTGACTTTC
TRBV9,NA,TRBJ2-1,NA,CASSVEPRNEQFF,TGTGCCAGCAGCGTAGAACCGAGAAATGAGCAGTTCTTC
TRBV5-4,NA,TRBJ1-4,TRBD1,CASSLSGTGNEKLFF,TGTGCCAGCAGCTTGTCCGGGACAGGGAATGAAAAACTGTTTTTT
TRBV7-9,NA,TRBJ2-7,NA,CASGDYEQYF,TGTGCCAGCGGCGACTACGAGCAGTACTTC
TRBV10-3,NA,TRBJ1-5,TRBD1,CATGTGVSNQPQHF,TGTGCCACCGGGACAGGAGTGAGCAATCAGCCCCAGCATTTT
TRBV2,NA,TRBJ1-5,NA,CASSERDISNQPQHF,TGTGCCAGCAGTGAAAGGGACATTAGCAATCAGCCCCAGCATTTT
TRBV5-1,NA,TRBJ2-3,TRBD2,CASSLGLAMSTDTQYF,TGCGCCAGCAGCTTGGGACTAGCGATGAGCACAGATACGCAGTATTTT
TRBV5-1,NA,TRBJ1-2,TRBD1,CASSLGDRANYGYTF,TGCGCCAGCAGCTTGGGGGACAGGGCTAACTATGGCTACACCTTC
TRBV19,few,TRBJ2-2,NA,CASSIAGSGELFF,TGTGCCAGTAGTATAGCAGGGTCCGGGGAGCTGTTTTTT
TRBV7-3,once,TRBJ2-1,NA,CASSLGVEQFF,TGTGCCAGCAGCCTAGGGGTTGAGCAGTTCTTC
TRBV10-3,NA,TRBJ1-5,NA,CAISEAGSSNQPQHF,TGTGCCATCAGCGAGGCAGGTTCTAGCAATCAGCCCCAGCATTTT
TRBV5-1,NA,TRBJ1-1,TRBD1,CASRETGGTEAFF,TGCGCCAGCAGGGAGACAGGGGGCACTGAAGCTTTCTTT
TRBV11-1,NA,TRBJ2-7,NA,CASSLPPASHGAYEQYF,TGTGCCAGCAGCTTACCCCCGGCGAGCCATGGGGCCTACGAGCAGTACTTC